Below, 23 T cell receptor beta chains from the same sample are listed, as sequenced in a study of T cells after yellow fever vaccination. TCRdb recomputed calls from the 5' RACE reads with MiXCR, one row per CDR3 protein. The sample contains 450,000 to 650,000 distinct CDR3 sequences, roughly 14% of which appear only once. This sample comprised PBMCs, obtained on the day of the yellow fever booster vaccination. These receptors all stem from a man in his thirties or forties who received the YFV17D yellow fever vaccine.

There are many counts of this clonotype. V gene TRBV28 combines with J gene TRBJ2-1; D is undetermined. The CDR3 length is 14 residues. The germline CDR1 and CDR2 sequences are MDHEN and SYDVKM. The ends were cut back, 5 bases at V and 3 bases at J, with 11 bases in the middle. The DNA of the CDR3 is TGTGCCAGCAGTCTCCTTGGAGACTACAATGAGCAGTTCTTC. Amino acid sequence: CASSLLGDYNEQFF.

This clonotype has just a few counts. The chain combines TRBV28 with TRBJ2-7, with D perhaps assigned TRBD1 or TRBD2 (5 bases each). V lost 11 bases to trimming and J lost 3 bases, with 17 bases between them. CDR3 length: 13 amino acids. The germline V gene encodes CDR1 MDHEN and CDR2 SYDVKM. In nucleotides, the CDR3 is TGTGCCGCAACGAGGGCTACAGGCTACGAGCAGTACTTC. This codes for CAATRATGYEQYF.

This clonotype occurred a few times. The gene calls are TRBV20-1 and TRBJ2-4; 11 bases fit TRBD2. CDR1 and CDR2 from the germline V gene are DFQATT and SNEGSKA (reference sequence). Trimming took 4 bases from V and 9 from J; bases not matched to a gene: 14. This CDR3 is 16 amino acids long. The CDR3 is CSAIRTGTSGGGIQYF. The CDR3 region has the DNA TGCAGTGCTATAAGAACCGGGACTAGCGGAGGTGGCATTCAGTACTTC.

The chain employs TRBV7-2 and TRBJ1-2, with D hard to call. Looked up from germline, CDR1 is SGHTA and CDR2 is FQGNSA. V was clipped by 4 bases and J by 2 bases, with 14 bases between them. This CDR3 is built from 15 residues. CDR3 loop: CASSYRYVGNYGYTF. CDR3 in DNA: TGTGCCAGCAGCTACCGATATGTGGGGAACTATGGCTACACCTTC.

This clonotype was recorded a few times. The chain uses TRBV20-1 and TRBJ2-2; D may correspond to TRBD1 or TRBD2 (6 bases each). Per the germline V gene, CDR1 is DFQATT and CDR2 is SNEGSKA (reference sequence). There are 14 residues in the CDR3. The chain's CDR3 is CGLQGGGGTGELFF. The CDR3 coding sequence is TGCGGCCTTCAAGGTGGAGGGGGCACCGGGGAGCTGTTTTTT.

The chain employs TRBV7-9 and TRBJ2-5, with D tentatively TRBD1 (5 bases). The V gene's germline CDR1 is SEHNR and CDR2 FQNEAQ (reference sequence). The CDR3 extends over 14 amino acids. V was shortened by 5 bases and J by 5 bases, with 15 bases between the two germline ends. DNA for the CDR3: TGTGCCAGCAGCCAGGGCCGAACCGGTGAGACCCAGTACTTC. Its translation is CASSQGRTGETQYF.

The V gene is TRBV18, the J gene TRBJ2-1; 10 bases match TRBD2. Trimming removed 1 base from V and 6 bases from J; junction bases left unmatched: 3. The CDR3 consists of 15 residues. Germline CDR1 KGHSH, CDR2 LQKENI. The CDR3 reads CASSPLAGGINEQFF. The CDR3 DNA follows: TGTGCCAGCTCACCACTAGCGGGAGGAATCAATGAGCAGTTCTTC.

This clonotype was counted a few times. The chain is built from TRBV12-3 or TRBV12-4 and TRBJ2-1; TRBD2 matches at 13 bases. CDR3 length: 14 residues. V shed 6 bases, J shed 9 bases, and the junction held 5 bases outside the gene matches. The CDR3 reads CASSLGTSGIEQFF. CDR3 bases: TGTGCCAGCAGCCTCGGGACTAGCGGGATTGAGCAGTTCTTC.

The chain recombines TRBV20-1 with TRBJ1-5; 7 positions agree with TRBD1. V was pared by 3 bases and J by 0 bases, with 2 bases of the junction left unmatched. Germline V gives CDR1 DFQATT, CDR2 SNEGSKA (reference sequence). The length of the CDR3 is 14 residues. The DNA for the CDR3 is TGCAGTGCTAGGGGACAGTTTAGCAATCAGCCCCAGCATTTT. This sequence encodes CSARGQFSNQPQHF.

This clonotype was seen ten or more times. The rearrangement joins TRBV29-1 to TRBJ2-3, with D uncertain. Per the germline V gene, CDR1 is SQVTM and CDR2 is ANQGSEA. This CDR3 region has 12 residues. With 1 base removed from V and 3 bases from J, the gap between germline ends came to 5 bases. For the CDR3, the DNA is TGCAGCGTTGAAGCTAAAACAGATACGCAGTATTTT. Translating gives CSVEAKTDTQYF.

This clonotype was counted a few times. The chain links TRBV6-2 or TRBV6-3 to TRBJ2-7; no clear D. The germline V and J ends were trimmed by 2 bases and 3 bases, with 8 bases remaining between them. This CDR3 spans 13 amino acids. Looked up from germline, CDR1 is MNHEY and CDR2 is SVGEGT. CDR3 DNA sequence: TGTGCCAGCAGTTACAGACCCCACTACGAGCAGTACTTC. Translating it yields CASSYRPHYEQYF.

This clonotype has just a few counts. V gene TRBV28 combines with J gene TRBJ2-5, with D possibly matching TRBD1 (5 bases). V was shortened by 3 bases and J by 5 bases, with 13 bases between the two germline ends. The CDR3 is made up of 14 amino acids. CDR1 is MDHEN, CDR2 SYDVKM, per germline. The CDR3 DNA reads as TGTGCCAGCAGTTTTGGTTCAGGGCGTGAGACCCAGTACTTC. Residues: CASSFGSGRETQYF.

V and J are TRBV20-1 and TRBJ2-2; 7 nucleotides match TRBD1. Germline CDR1 reads DFQATT; CDR2 reads SNEGSKA (reference sequence). This CDR3 region has 12 residues. The V and J ends lost 6 bases and 7 bases, in that order; junction bases with no gene match: 5. CDR3 protein: CSAHGDSGELFF. CDR3 DNA sequence: TGCAGTGCGCACGGGGACAGCGGGGAGCTGTTTTTT.

The chain employs TRBV12-3 or TRBV12-4 and TRBJ2-6; tentatively, D is TRBD1 (6 bases). The V gene lost 3 bases and the J gene lost 14 bases, with 20 bases spanning the gap. The CDR3 extends over 15 amino acids. The CDR3 reads CASSFIANRVGILTF. The CDR3 nucleotides are TGTGCCAGCAGTTTCATCGCTAACAGGGTTGGAATCCTGACTTTC.

The chain couples TRBV7-6 to TRBJ2-3, with a possible D match to TRBD2 (6 bases). The CDR3 is 14 amino acids. Trimming took off 5 bases at V and 1 base at J, with 10 bases between the two ends. The germline gives CDR1 SGHVS, CDR2 FNYEAQ. CDR3 nucleotide sequence: TGTGCCAGCAGCCGGGACTCCCGCACAGATACGCAGTATTTT. Protein: CASSRDSRTDTQYF.

As to this clonotype: Just one base apart from a much larger clone, this may be a read error. This chain joins TRBV29-1 and TRBJ1-1; D is ambiguous. CDR1 is SQVTM, CDR2 ANQGSEA, per germline. V was pared by 4 bases and J by 4 bases, with 4 bases between. This CDR3 has 10 residues. For the CDR3, the DNA is TGCAGCGTTGGAAGCACTGAAGCTTTCTTT. Protein sequence: CSVGSTEAFF.

This clonotype was detected a few times. The rearrangement joins TRBV28 to TRBJ1-2; D is unresolved. The CDR3 contains 16 residues. Germline loops: CDR1 MDHEN, CDR2 SYDVKM. Trimming cost V 7 bases and J 4 bases, with 22 bases left between them. The CDR3 DNA sequence: TGTGCCAGCAATCCTCCGGATGCCCGTCAAATCTATGGCTACACCTTC. Protein product: CASNPPDARQIYGYTF.

Comments on this clonotype: The junction does not match germline at one end; this may be a read error. The rearrangement uses TRBV7-9 and TRBJ1-2, with no clear D. The germline gives CDR1 SEHNR, CDR2 FQNEAQ (reference sequence). The CDR3 is made up of 13 amino acids. The CDR3 bases are TGTGCCGGCAGCTTAGAACAGTCTTATGGCTACACCTTC. Amino acid sequence: CAGSLEQSYGYTF.

There are a few counts of this clonotype. V is TRBV29-1 and J is TRBJ2-3; D is possibly TRBD2 (6 bases). Germline V gene lookup returns CDR1 SQVTM and CDR2 ANQGSEA. The CDR3 runs to 14 residues. Trimming removed 7 bases at V and 2 bases at J, with 16 bases between. Written as DNA, the CDR3 is TGCAGCGCCCTTTTAGCGGACCTCACAGATACGCAGTATTTT. Protein sequence: CSALLADLTDTQYF.

This clonotype turned up a few times. The V gene is TRBV7-2, the J gene TRBJ2-3; D is perhaps TRBD1 or TRBD2 (5 bases each). This CDR3 is built from 14 residues. V lost 5 bases to trimming and J lost 3 bases, with 12 bases between them. The germline V gene has CDR1 SGHTA and CDR2 FQGNSA. The CDR3 bases are TGTGCCAGCAGCATCGGGGCAAATACAGATACGCAGTATTTT. Amino acids: CASSIGANTDTQYF. Combining the CDR3 with reference TRBV7-2 and TRBJ2-3 gives the whole variable domain GAGVSQSPSNKVTEKGKDVELRCDPISGHTALYWYRQSLGQGLEFLIYFQGNSAPDKSGLPSDRFSAERTGGSVSTLTIQRTQQEDSAVYLCASSIGANTDTQYFGPGTRLTVL.

This clonotype showed up many times. The CDR3 reads CSVRNRGSSETQYF. The CDR3 DNA follows: TGCAGCGTTCGCAACAGGGGATCATCAGAGACCCAGTACTTC. This chain connects TRBV29-1 to TRBJ2-5; TRBD1 agrees at 7 bases. The junction had 10 bases not matched to a gene; V was cut back by 5 bases and J by 4 bases. This CDR3 comprises 14 residues. CDR1 is SQVTM, CDR2 ANQGSEA, per germline.

This clonotype occurred many times. This sequence joins TRBV12-3 or TRBV12-4 and TRBJ2-1; 9 nucleotides match TRBD1. The V gene end was trimmed by 6 bases and the J gene end by 4 bases; junction bases not matched to a gene: 7. The CDR3 is 15 amino acids. CDR3 loop: CASSLTGGLYNEQFF. The CDR3 DNA reads TGTGCCAGCAGCCTAACAGGGGGCCTATACAATGAGCAGTTCTTC.

The chain uses TRBV24-1 and TRBJ2-3, with D possibly TRBD2 on 6 matching bases. Germline V gene lookup returns CDR1 KGHDR and CDR2 SFDVKD. V was cut by 4 bases and J by 3 bases, with 10 bases left in between. This CDR3 contains 14 residues. Here the CDR3 DNA reads TGTGCCACCAGTGAACCCGGGACTACAGATACGCAGTATTTT. Protein sequence: CATSEPGTTDTQYF.